These 31 T cell receptor beta chains came from one sample sequenced in a study of CD8+CD57+ T cells in acquired aplastic anemia. Patients included in sequencing had previously demonstrated CD8+CD57+ cell expansion by flow cytometry. The study profiled TCR beta VDJ and CDR3 using genomic DNA as template. TCRdb passed the reads through MiXCR, listing each CDR3 protein once. The sample includes about 58,000 distinct CDR3 sequences, roughly three fifths of them seen just once. The sample comprised sorted CD4+, CD8+, or CD8+CD57+ T cells (not recorded which) from PBMCs. The receptors derive from a human donor with aplastic anemia.

This clonotype came up a few times. At one end, the junction sequence differs from germline, possibly due to a read error. The rearrangement uses TRBV14 and TRBJ2-5, with a possible D match to TRBD2 (6 bases). Germline CDR1 SGHDN, CDR2 FVKESK. The CDR3 runs to 15 residues. The CDR3 nucleotides read TGTGCCAGCAGCCGGCTGGGGACTGCACAAGAGGCCCAGTACTTC. Translated, it gives CASSRLGTAQEAQYF.

In its sample, this clonotype was seen once. This chain joins TRBV29-1 and TRBJ2-3, with a tentative D call TRBD2 (6 bases). V was clipped by 4 bases and J by 4 bases, with 12 bases between them. This CDR3 is built from 13 residues. Per the germline V gene, CDR1 is SQVTM and CDR2 is ANQGSEA. CDR3 sequence reads: CSVAGDQSDTQYF. CDR3 sequence (DNA): TGCAGCGTTGCGGGAGATCAATCAGATACGCAGTATTTT.

The chain links TRBV10-3 to TRBJ2-5; perhaps TRBD2 as D (6 bases). The CDR3 has 13 residues. Germline assignment: CDR1 ENHRY and CDR2 SYGVKD. V gave up 4 bases and J gave up 3 bases, with 9 bases separating them. The CDR3 nucleotides are TGTGCCATCAGTGGGGGCGGGGAAGAGACCCAGTACTTC. This sequence encodes CAISGGGEETQYF.

In its sample, this clonotype was seen a few times. The chain combines TRBV20-1 with TRBJ2-7; 12 bases align to TRBD2. V was clipped by 6 bases and J by 5 bases; unmatched bases: 8. The germline gives CDR1 DFQATT, CDR2 SNEGSKA (reference sequence). The length of the CDR3 is 14 residues. This CDR3 reads CSARDTSGRHEQYF. Here the CDR3 DNA reads TGCAGTGCCAGGGATACTAGCGGGAGGCACGAGCAGTACTTC.

This rearrangement joins TRBV10-3 to TRBJ1-1; D is perhaps TRBD1 (6 bases). This CDR3 has 14 amino acids. In germline, CDR1 is ENHRY, CDR2 SYGVKD. The ends were cut back, 10 bases at V and 4 bases at J, with 19 bases in the middle. DNA for the CDR3: TGTGCCAGCACCCCGGACAGCTCATTCACTGAAGCTTTCTTT. Translated: CASTPDSSFTEAFF.

This clonotype was counted ten times or more. The V call is TRBV2, the J call TRBJ2-7; a weak D match, TRBD1 (5 bases). Germline CDR1 and CDR2: SNHLY and FYNNEI. The V end was cut by 1 base, the J end by 5 bases, with 15 bases between. This CDR3 has 15 amino acids. CDR3 sequence reads: CASSEVWGTDHEQYV. The CDR3, as DNA: TGTGCCAGCAGTGAAGTCTGGGGCACCGACCACGAGCAGTACGTC.

The chain combines TRBV7-3 with TRBJ2-7, with 8 bases fitting TRBD1. CDR3 length: 14 amino acids. The V segment lost 3 bases and the J segment 6 bases; nucleotides outside the gene matches: 7. CDR1 is SGHTA, CDR2 FQGTGA, per germline. The CDR3 DNA sequence: TGTGCCAGCAGCTTGACAGGGGAAGGTGGCGAGCAGTACGTC. Encoded protein: CASSLTGEGGEQYV.

The chain recombines TRBV20-1 with TRBJ1-4, with D maybe TRBD1 (5 bases). Germline loops: CDR1 DFQATT, CDR2 SNEGSKA (reference sequence). The CDR3 spans 15 residues. V lost 0 bases and J 6 bases, leaving 14 bases between the germline ends. CDR3 nucleotides: TGCAGTGCTAGAGATCAGGGCAGGGAGTATGAAAAACTGTTTTTT. Encoded protein: CSARDQGREYEKLFF.

V usage is TRBV15 and J usage is TRBJ1-4; 9 nucleotides agree with TRBD1. Germline V gene data show CDR1 as LNHNV and CDR2 as YYDKDF (reference sequence). This CDR3 comprises 15 residues. Trimming removed 4 bases from V and 4 bases from J; junction bases left unmatched: 4. The CDR3 coding sequence is TGTGCCACCAGCAAGACGGGACAGGGTAATGAAAAACTGTTTTTT. Translation: CATSKTGQGNEKLFF.

The chain is built from TRBV19 and TRBJ2-1; 10 bases agree with TRBD2. Germline CDR1 is LNHDA and CDR2 is SQIVND (reference sequence). Trimming took 5 bases from V and 7 from J; bases not matched to a gene: 5. CDR3 length: 14 amino acids. The CDR3 DNA is TGTGCCAGTAGTTTGCTAGCGGGAGAAAATGAGCAGTTCTTC. Protein: CASSLLAGENEQFF.

This clonotype was seen ten or more times. The gene calls are TRBV3-1 and TRBJ2-2; 7 bases line up with TRBD1. There are 14 residues in the CDR3. From germline, CDR1 is LGHDT and CDR2 YNNKEL (reference sequence). J was trimmed by 3 bases and V by 5 bases; bases with no gene match: 3. In DNA form, the CDR3 reads TGTGCCAGCAGCTCACAGGGGTACACCGGGGAGCTGTTTTTT. This translates into CASSSQGYTGELFF.

This clonotype was seen at least ten times. This chain uses TRBV7-9 with TRBJ2-1; 7 bases line up with TRBD1. Per the germline V gene, CDR1 is SEHNR and CDR2 is FQNEAQ (reference sequence). The CDR3 is made up of 16 amino acids. Trimming cost V 1 base and J 4 bases; bases outside gene matches: 7. CDR3 sequence reads: CASSLGQGPEYNEQFF. CDR3 sequence (DNA): TGTGCCAGCAGCTTAGGACAGGGCCCCGAGTACAATGAGCAGTTCTTC.

This clonotype rates as medium-sized. This chain joins TRBV10-3 and TRBJ2-7, with a weak D call TRBD1 (5 bases). This CDR3 contains 13 residues. V lost 0 bases and J 5 bases, leaving 8 bases between the germline ends. Germline assignment: CDR1 ENHRY and CDR2 SYGVKD. CDR3 sequence reads: CAISESDTNEQYV. The CDR3 region has the DNA TGTGCCATCAGTGAGTCGGACACCAACGAGCAGTACGTC.

This clonotype appeared many times. The chain has TRBV27 and TRBJ1-2, with TRBD1 as a possible D gene (6 bases). CDR1 is MNHEY and CDR2 is SMNVEV in the germline V gene (reference sequence). V was clipped by 5 bases and J by 0 bases, with 19 bases between them. The CDR3 is made up of 17 amino acids. The chain's CDR3 is CASSPTIIDRTNYGYTF. The CDR3 region has the DNA TGTGCCAGCAGTCCTACCATAATCGACAGGACTAACTATGGCTACACCTTC.

The chain has TRBV5-1 and TRBJ2-1; D is undetermined. The CDR3 sequence is 15 residues long. Germline V gene sequence: CDR1 SGHRS, CDR2 YFSETQ. The germline V and J ends were trimmed by 7 bases and 8 bases, with 22 bases remaining between them. CDR3 sequence reads: CASGPLRPSGDEQFF. CDR3 bases: TGCGCCAGCGGCCCCCTGAGGCCCTCGGGCGATGAGCAGTTCTTC.

The chain recombines TRBV2 with TRBJ2-3; 8 positions agree with TRBD1. The CDR3 loop spans 14 amino acids. CDR1 and CDR2 from the germline V gene are SNHLY and FYNNEI. V shed 6 bases and J 5 bases; nucleotides not matched to a gene: 7. The CDR3 sequence: CASRRTGNKDTQYF. For the CDR3, the DNA is TGTGCCAGCAGGCGGACAGGGAATAAAGATACGCAGTATTTT.

This clonotype was counted only a few times. The rearrangement links TRBV25-1 to TRBJ1-3; perhaps TRBD1 as D (5 bases). V dropped 0 bases and J dropped 2 bases, with 11 bases sitting between them. Germline V gene sequence: CDR1 MGHDK, CDR2 SYGVNS. The CDR3 is made up of 16 amino acids. CDR3 in DNA: TGTGCCAGCAGTGAATACAGGGAGTATCCTGGAAACACCATATATTTT. Translated, it gives CASSEYREYPGNTIYF. Using reference TRBV25-1 and TRBJ1-3 for the parts outside the CDR3, the full variable domain is EADIYQTPRYLVIGTGKKITLECSQTMGHDKMYWYQQDPGMELHLIHYSYGVNSTEKGDLSSESTVSRIRTEHFPLTLESARPSHTSQYLCASSEYREYPGNTIYFGEGSWLTVV.

The rearrangement uses TRBV7-6 and TRBJ2-7; a weak D match, TRBD1 (6 bases). Germline V gene data show CDR1 as SGHVS and CDR2 as FNYEAQ. This CDR3 is 13 amino acids long. Trimming pared 4 bases from V and 4 bases from J, leaving 11 bases between. The CDR3 loop is CASSSSRGYEQYF. CDR3 DNA: TGTGCCAGCAGCTCCTCCAGGGGTTACGAGCAGTACTTC.

The rearrangement joins TRBV5-1 to TRBJ2-7, with D uncertain. Germline V gene sequence: CDR1 SGHRS, CDR2 YFSETQ. There are 13 residues in the CDR3. Deletions cut 3 bases from V and 3 bases from J, with 10 bases between. The CDR3 nucleotides are TGCGCCAGCAGCTCCGGCAGCGTCTACGAGCAGTACTTC. It specifies CASSSGSVYEQYF. The full variable domain, in which reference TRBV5-1 and TRBJ2-7 provide the parts outside the CDR3, is KAGVTQTPRYLIKTRGQQVTLSCSPISGHRSVSWYQQTPGQGLQFLFEYFSETQRNKGNFPGRFSGRQFSNSRSEMNVSTLELGDSALYLCASSSGSVYEQYFGPGTRLTVT.

This clonotype was observed a handful of times. Being one base from a much bigger clone, this may be a read error. V usage is TRBV6-5 and J usage is TRBJ1-2; D is unresolved. Germline V gives CDR1 MNHEY, CDR2 SVGAGI. The CDR3 consists of 15 residues. The CDR3 here is CASGYGPVAESGYTF. The CDR3 DNA reads as TGTGCCAGCGGTTATGGTCCGGTAGCGGAATCTGGCTACACCTTC.

This clonotype has just a few counts. The chain recombines TRBV3-1 with TRBJ2-7; D remains ambiguous. Trimming removed 0 bases from V and 3 bases from J, with 18 bases in between. CDR1 is LGHDT, CDR2 YNNKEL, per germline (reference sequence). This CDR3 comprises 17 residues. The CDR3 DNA reads TGTGCCAGCAGCCAAGACCCCCGAGATGAACAGAGCTACGAGCAGTACTTC. It translates to CASSQDPRDEQSYEQYF.

The V call is TRBV11-1, the J call TRBJ2-3; D tentatively fits TRBD1 or TRBD2 (5 bases each). V lost 5 bases to trimming and J lost 1 base, with 16 bases between them. The germline gives CDR1 SGHAT, CDR2 FQDESV (reference sequence). The CDR3 has 16 residues. In nucleotides, the CDR3 is TGTGCCAGCAGCCGCCTGACTGGGGGAGGCACAGATACGCAGTATTTT. Translation: CASSRLTGGGTDTQYF.

This clonotype was observed at least ten times. As DNA, the CDR3 is TGCGCCAGCAGCGCGGGACAGGGGAGAGAGACCCAGTACTTC. Residues: CASSAGQGRETQYF. The genes are TRBV5-1 and TRBJ2-5; 10 bases match TRBD1. Germline CDR1 and CDR2: SGHRS and YFSETQ. The CDR3 loop spans 14 amino acids. V lost 4 bases, J lost 4 bases, and 4 bases stayed unmatched.

This clonotype has a count of ten or more. The chain links TRBV20-1 to TRBJ2-2, with D unresolved. The CDR3 has 17 residues. Germline V CDR1 and CDR2: DFQATT, SNEGSKA (reference sequence). The V end was cut by 2 bases, the J end by 7 bases, with 23 bases between. CDR3 sequence (DNA): TGCAGTGCTAGAAGACTTGAAGGACCCTTCTCCGGCGGGGAGCTGTTTTTT. Its protein product is CSARRLEGPFSGGELFF.

The chain is built from TRBV7-2 and TRBJ1-1; D is possibly TRBD1 (6 bases). CDR1 is SGHTA, CDR2 FQGNSA, per germline. With 8 bases removed from V and 1 base from J, the gap between germline ends came to 11 bases. This CDR3 is built from 13 residues. Here the CDR3 DNA reads TGTGCCAGCCTAGGACAGTGGAACACTGAAGCTTTCTTT. Encoded protein: CASLGQWNTEAFF. Full variable domain (rest looked up from reference TRBV7-2 and TRBJ1-1): GAGVSQSPSNKVTEKGKDVELRCDPISGHTALYWYRQSLGQGLEFLIYFQGNSAPDKSGLPSDRFSAERTGGSVSTLTIQRTQQEDSAVYLCASLGQWNTEAFFGQGTRLTVV.

In this sample, this clonotype turned up many times. CDR3 protein: CASSLQGLTGELFF. DNA for the CDR3: TGTGCCAGCAGTCTCCAAGGTTTGACCGGGGAGCTGTTTTTT. The rearrangement uses TRBV6-1 and TRBJ2-2; D ambiguous. The germline gives CDR1 MNHNS, CDR2 SASEGT. V dropped 5 bases and J dropped 5 bases, with 12 bases sitting between them. The length of the CDR3 is 14 residues.

This clonotype was recorded a few times. The CDR3 DNA reads TGTGCCATCAGGAACGGGACAGGGAACGAGCAGTACTTC. Amino acids: CAIRNGTGNEQYF. The chain recombines TRBV10-3 with TRBJ2-7; 9 bases map to TRBD1. The J segment lost 5 bases and the V segment lost 6 bases, leaving 5 bases of the junction unmatched. Germline V gene sequence: CDR1 ENHRY, CDR2 SYGVKD. The CDR3 consists of 13 residues.

This chain links TRBV2 with TRBJ2-1; 11 nucleotides match TRBD2. This CDR3 region has 15 residues. V gave up 6 bases and J gave up 4 bases; unmatched junction bases: 5. Germline CDR1 and CDR2: SNHLY and FYNNEI. CDR3 in amino acids: CASRGGTSGYNEQFF. The CDR3, as DNA: TGTGCCAGCAGAGGCGGGACTAGCGGATACAATGAGCAGTTCTTC.

The gene calls are TRBV5-4 and TRBJ2-7; TRBD1 matches 9 bases. The CDR3 has 14 amino acids. After removal of 4 bases from V and 2 bases from J, the junction contained 4 bases not matched to a gene. Germline V CDR1 and CDR2: SGHNT, YYREEE (reference sequence). The CDR3, as DNA: TGTGCCAGCAGCCAGGACAGGGGACCCTACGAGCAGTACTTC. It translates to CASSQDRGPYEQYF.

This clonotype was seen ten or more times. The chain recombines TRBV7-3 with TRBJ2-1, with D possibly TRBD1 on 5 matching bases. Trimming removed 5 bases at V and 8 bases at J, with 13 bases between. Germline V gene sequence: CDR1 SGHTA, CDR2 FQGTGA. The CDR3 runs to 13 residues. CDR3 DNA sequence: TGTGCCAGCAGCCCAAGGGGCCTTCATGAGCAGTTCTTC. This translates into CASSPRGLHEQFF.

The table lists this clonotype with many counts. The chain carries TRBV20-1 and TRBJ1-2; possibly TRBD1 for D (6 bases). In germline, CDR1 is DFQATT, CDR2 SNEGSKA (reference sequence). This CDR3 contains 13 residues. Trimming removed 0 bases at V and 3 bases at J, with 8 bases between. CDR3 protein: CSARDNRDYGYTF. The DNA of the CDR3 is TGCAGTGCTAGAGATAACAGGGACTATGGCTACACCTTC.